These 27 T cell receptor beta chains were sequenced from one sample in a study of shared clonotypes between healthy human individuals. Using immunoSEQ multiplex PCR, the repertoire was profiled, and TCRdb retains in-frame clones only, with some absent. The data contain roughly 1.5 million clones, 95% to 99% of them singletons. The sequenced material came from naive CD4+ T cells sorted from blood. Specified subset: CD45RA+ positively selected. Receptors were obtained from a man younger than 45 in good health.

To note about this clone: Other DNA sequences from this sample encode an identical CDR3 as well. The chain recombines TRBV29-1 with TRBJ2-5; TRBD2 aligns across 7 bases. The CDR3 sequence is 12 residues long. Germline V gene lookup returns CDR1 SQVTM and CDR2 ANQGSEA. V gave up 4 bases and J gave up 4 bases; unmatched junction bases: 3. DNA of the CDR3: TGCAGCGTTGTGGCTAGCGGAGAGACCCAGTACTTC. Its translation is CSVVASGETQYF.

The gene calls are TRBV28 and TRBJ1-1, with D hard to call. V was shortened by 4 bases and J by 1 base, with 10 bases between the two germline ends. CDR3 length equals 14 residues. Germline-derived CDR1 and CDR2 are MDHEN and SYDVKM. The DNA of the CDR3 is TGTGCCAGCAGTTCACGTGGTTGGAACACTGAAGCTTTCTTT. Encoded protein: CASSSRGWNTEAFF.

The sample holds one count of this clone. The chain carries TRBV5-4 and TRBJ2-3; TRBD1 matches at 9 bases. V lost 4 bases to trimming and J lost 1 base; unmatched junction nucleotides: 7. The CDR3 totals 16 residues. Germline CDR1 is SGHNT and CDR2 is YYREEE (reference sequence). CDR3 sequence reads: CASSHPGTGRTDTQYF. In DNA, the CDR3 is TGTGCCAGCAGCCACCCCGGGACAGGGCGCACAGATACGCAGTATTTT.

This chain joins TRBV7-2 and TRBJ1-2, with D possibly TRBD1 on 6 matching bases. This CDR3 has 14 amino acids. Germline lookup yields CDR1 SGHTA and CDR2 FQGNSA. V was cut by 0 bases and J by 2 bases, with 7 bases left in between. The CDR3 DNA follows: TGTGCCAGCAGCTTAGCTCAGGGGAACTATGGCTACACCTTC. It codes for CASSLAQGNYGYTF.

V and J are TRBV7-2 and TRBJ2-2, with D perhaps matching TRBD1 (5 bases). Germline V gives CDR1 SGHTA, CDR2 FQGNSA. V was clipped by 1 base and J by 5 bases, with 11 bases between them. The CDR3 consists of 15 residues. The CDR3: CASSLGRDWTGELFF. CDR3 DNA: TGTGCCAGCAGCTTAGGCAGGGATTGGACCGGGGAGCTGTTTTTT. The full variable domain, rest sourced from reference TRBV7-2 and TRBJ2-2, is GAGVSQSPSNKVTEKGKDVELRCDPISGHTALYWYRQSLGQGLEFLIYFQGNSAPDKSGLPSDRFSAERTGGSVSTLTIQRTQQEDSAVYLCASSLGRDWTGELFFGEGSRLTVL.

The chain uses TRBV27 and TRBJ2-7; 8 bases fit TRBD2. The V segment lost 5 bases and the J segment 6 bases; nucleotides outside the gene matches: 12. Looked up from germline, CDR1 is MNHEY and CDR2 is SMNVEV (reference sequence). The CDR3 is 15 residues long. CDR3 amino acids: CASSVGRALPGEQYF. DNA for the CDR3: TGTGCCAGCAGTGTCGGGAGGGCCCTACCAGGCGAGCAGTACTTC.

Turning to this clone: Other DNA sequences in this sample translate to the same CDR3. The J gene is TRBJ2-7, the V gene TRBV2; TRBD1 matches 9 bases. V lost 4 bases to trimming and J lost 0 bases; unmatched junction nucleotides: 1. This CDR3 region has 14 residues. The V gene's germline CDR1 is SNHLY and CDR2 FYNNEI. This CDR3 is CASSVDRGSYEQYF. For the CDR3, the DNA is TGTGCCAGCAGTGTGGACAGGGGCTCCTACGAGCAGTACTTC. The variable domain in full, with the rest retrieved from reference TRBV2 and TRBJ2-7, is EPEVTQTPSHQVTQMGQEVILRCVPISNHLYFYWYRQILGQKVEFLVSFYNNEISEKSEIFDDQFSVERPDGSNFTLKIRSTKLEDSAMYFCASSVDRGSYEQYFGPGTRLTVT.

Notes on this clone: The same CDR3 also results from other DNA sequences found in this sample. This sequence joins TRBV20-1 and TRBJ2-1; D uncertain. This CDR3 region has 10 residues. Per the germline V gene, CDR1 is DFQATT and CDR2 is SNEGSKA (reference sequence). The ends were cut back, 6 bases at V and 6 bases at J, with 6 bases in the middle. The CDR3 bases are TGCAGTGCAGGGCGCAATGAGCAGTTCTTC. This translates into CSAGRNEQFF.

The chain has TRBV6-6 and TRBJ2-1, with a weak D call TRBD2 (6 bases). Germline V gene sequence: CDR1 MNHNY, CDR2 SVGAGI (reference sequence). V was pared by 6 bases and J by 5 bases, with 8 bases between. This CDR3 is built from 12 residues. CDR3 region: CASSRTNNEQFF. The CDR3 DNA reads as TGTGCCAGCAGCCGGACTAACAATGAGCAGTTCTTC.

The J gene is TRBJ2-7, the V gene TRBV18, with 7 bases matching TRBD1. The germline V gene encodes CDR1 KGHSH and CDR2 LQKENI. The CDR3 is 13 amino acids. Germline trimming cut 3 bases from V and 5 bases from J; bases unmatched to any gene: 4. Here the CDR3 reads CASSPGTVNEQYF. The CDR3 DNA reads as TGTGCCAGCTCACCCGGGACAGTCAACGAGCAGTACTTC. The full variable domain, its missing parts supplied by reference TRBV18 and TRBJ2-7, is NAGVMQNPRHLVRRRGQEARLRCSPMKGHSHVYWYRQLPEEGLKFMVYLQKENIIDESGMPKERFSAEFPKEGPSILRIQQVVRGDSAAYFCASSPGTVNEQYFGPGTRLTVT.

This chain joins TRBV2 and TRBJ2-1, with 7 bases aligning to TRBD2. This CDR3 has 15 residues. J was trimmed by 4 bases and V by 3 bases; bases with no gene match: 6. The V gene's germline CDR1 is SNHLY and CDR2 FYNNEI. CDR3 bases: TGTGCCAGCAGTGATGGCGGGAGTCGGTACAATGAGCAGTTCTTC. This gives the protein CASSDGGSRYNEQFF.

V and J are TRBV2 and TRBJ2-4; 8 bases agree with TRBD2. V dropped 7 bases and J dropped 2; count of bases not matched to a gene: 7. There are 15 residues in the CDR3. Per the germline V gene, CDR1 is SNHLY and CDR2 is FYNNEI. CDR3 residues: CASMGSGSPKNIQYF. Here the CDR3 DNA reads TGTGCCAGCATGGGAAGCGGGAGTCCCAAAAACATTCAGTACTTC.

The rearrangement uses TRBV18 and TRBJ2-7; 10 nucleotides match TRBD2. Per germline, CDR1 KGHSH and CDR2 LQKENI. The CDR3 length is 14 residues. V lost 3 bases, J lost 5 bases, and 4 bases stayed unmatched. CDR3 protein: CASSPGLAGDEQYF. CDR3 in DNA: TGTGCCAGCTCACCTGGGCTAGCGGGAGACGAGCAGTACTTC.

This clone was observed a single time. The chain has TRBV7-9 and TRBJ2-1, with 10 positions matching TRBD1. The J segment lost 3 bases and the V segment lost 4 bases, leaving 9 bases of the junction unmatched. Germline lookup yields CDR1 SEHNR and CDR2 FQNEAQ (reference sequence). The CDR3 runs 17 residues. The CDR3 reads CASSYPGTGADYNEQFF. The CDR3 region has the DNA TGTGCCAGCAGCTACCCGGGGACAGGGGCCGACTACAATGAGCAGTTCTTC.

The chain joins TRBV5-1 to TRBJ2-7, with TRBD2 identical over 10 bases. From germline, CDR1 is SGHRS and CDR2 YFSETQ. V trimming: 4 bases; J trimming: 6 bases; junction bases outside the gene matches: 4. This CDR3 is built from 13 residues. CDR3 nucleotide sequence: TGCGCCAGCAGCCCTATAGCGGGGGGCGAGCAGTACTTC. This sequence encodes CASSPIAGGEQYF.

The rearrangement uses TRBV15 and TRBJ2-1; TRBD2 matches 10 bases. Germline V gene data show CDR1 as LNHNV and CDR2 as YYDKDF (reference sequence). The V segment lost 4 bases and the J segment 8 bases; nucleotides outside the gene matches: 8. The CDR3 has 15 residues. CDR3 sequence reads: CATSIPSGSPYEQFF. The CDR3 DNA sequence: TGTGCCACCAGCATACCTAGCGGGAGTCCCTATGAGCAGTTCTTC.

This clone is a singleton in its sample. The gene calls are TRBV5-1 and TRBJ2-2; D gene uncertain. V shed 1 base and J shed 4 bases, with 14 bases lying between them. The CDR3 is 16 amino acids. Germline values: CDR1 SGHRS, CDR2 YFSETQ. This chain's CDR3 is CASSLWRADPTGELFF. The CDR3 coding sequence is TGCGCCAGCAGCTTGTGGAGAGCAGACCCCACCGGGGAGCTGTTTTTT.

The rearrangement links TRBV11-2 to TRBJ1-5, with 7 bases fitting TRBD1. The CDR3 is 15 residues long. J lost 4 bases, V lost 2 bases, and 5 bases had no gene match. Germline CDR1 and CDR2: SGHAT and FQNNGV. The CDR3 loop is CASSLWGTDNQPQHF. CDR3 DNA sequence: TGTGCCAGCAGCTTATGGGGGACAGATAATCAGCCCCAGCATTTT. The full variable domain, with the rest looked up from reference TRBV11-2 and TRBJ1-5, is EAGVAQSPRYKIIEKRQSVAFWCNPISGHATLYWYQQILGQGPKLLIQFQNNGVVDDSQLPKDRFSAERLKGVDSTLKIQPAKLEDSAVYLCASSLWGTDNQPQHFGDGTRLSIL.

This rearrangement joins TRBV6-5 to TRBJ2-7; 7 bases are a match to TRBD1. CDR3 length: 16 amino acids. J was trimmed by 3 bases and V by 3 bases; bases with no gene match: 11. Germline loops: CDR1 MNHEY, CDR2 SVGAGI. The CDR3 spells CASSYVRFGTVYEQYF. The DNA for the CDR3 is TGTGCCAGCAGTTATGTAAGATTCGGGACAGTCTACGAGCAGTACTTC.

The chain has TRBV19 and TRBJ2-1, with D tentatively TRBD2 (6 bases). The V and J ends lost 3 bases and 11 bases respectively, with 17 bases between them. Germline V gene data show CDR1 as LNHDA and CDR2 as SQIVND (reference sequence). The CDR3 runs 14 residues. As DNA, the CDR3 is TGTGCCAGTAGTATTTCGGGTTTCGGGGGTAAGCAGTTCTTC. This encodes CASSISGFGGKQFF.

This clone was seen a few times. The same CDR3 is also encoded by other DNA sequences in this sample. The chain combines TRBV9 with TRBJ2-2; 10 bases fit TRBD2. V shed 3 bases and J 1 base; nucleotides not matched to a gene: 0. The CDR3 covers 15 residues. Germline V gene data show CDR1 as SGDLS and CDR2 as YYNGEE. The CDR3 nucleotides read TGTGCCAGCAGCGGGACTAGCGGGAACACCGGGGAGCTGTTTTTT. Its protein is CASSGTSGNTGELFF.

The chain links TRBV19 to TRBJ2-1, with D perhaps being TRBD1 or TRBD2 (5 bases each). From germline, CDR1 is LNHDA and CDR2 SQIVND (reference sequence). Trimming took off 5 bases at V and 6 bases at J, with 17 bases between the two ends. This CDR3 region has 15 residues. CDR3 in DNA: TGTGCCAGTAGTCTCCGGGACCAAATAGCCAATGAGCAGTTCTTC. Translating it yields CASSLRDQIANEQFF.

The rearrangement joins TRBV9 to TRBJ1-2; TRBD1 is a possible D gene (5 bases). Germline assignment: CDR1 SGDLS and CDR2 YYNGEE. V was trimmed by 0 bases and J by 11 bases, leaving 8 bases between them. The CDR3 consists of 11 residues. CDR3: CASSVEGRYTF. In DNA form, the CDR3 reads TGTGCCAGCAGCGTAGAGGGGAGGTACACCTTC.

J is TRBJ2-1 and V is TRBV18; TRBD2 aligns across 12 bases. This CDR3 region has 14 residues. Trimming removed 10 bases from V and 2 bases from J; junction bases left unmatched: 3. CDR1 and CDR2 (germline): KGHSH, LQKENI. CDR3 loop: CATRTSGTYNEQFF. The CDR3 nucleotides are TGTGCCACCAGGACTAGCGGGACCTACAATGAGCAGTTCTTC. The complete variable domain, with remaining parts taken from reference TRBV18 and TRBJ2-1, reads NAGVMQNPRHLVRRRGQEARLRCSPMKGHSHVYWYRQLPEEGLKFMVYLQKENIIDESGMPKERFSAEFPKEGPSILRIQQVVRGDSAAYFCATRTSGTYNEQFFGPGTRLTVL.

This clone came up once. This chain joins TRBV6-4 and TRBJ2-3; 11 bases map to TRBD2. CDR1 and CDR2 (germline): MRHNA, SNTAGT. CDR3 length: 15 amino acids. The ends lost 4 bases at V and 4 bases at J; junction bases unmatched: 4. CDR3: CASSAQLAGADTQYF. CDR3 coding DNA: TGTGCCAGCAGTGCCCAACTAGCGGGAGCAGATACGCAGTATTTT.

The CDR3 nucleotides read TGTGCCAGCAGACCAGGAGGGGCCTCTGGGGCCAACGTCCTGACTTTC. Protein sequence: CASRPGGASGANVLTF. The chain couples TRBV28 to TRBJ2-6; TRBD2 might be the D (6 bases). There are 16 residues in the CDR3. The germline gives CDR1 MDHEN, CDR2 SYDVKM. V was pared by 6 bases and J by 0 bases, with 12 bases between.

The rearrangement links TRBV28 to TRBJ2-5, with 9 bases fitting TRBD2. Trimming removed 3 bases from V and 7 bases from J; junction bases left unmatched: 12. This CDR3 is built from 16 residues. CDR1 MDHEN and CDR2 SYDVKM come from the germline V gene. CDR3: CASSLTLGLAAGTQYF. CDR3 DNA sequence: TGTGCCAGCAGTTTGACTTTGGGACTAGCTGCGGGGACCCAGTACTTC.